What follows are 10 T cell receptor beta chains derived from one specimen sequenced in a study of T cells in Graves' hyperthyroidism and ophthalmopathy. RNA transcripts yielded amplified TCR beta CDR3 regions. HTBI primers drove first-round RT-PCR of the TCR CDR3. Each CDR3 protein is one row after TCRdb ran MiXCR on the multiplex PCR reads. The repertoire holds some 600,000 distinct CDR3 sequences, approximately 15% seen once, with approximately 5.7% in the top ten. Sequences were obtained from blood. These receptors came from a woman aged 30 to 39 with Graves' hyperthyroidism that later progressed to Graves' ophthalmopathy.

This clonotype was seen repeatedly, ten times or more. The V and J genes are TRBV27 and TRBJ1-2; tentative D call: TRBD1 (6 bases). The CDR3 consists of 14 residues. Germline CDR1 MNHEY, CDR2 SMNVEV (reference sequence). V lost 1 base to trimming and J lost 8 bases, with 14 bases between them. CDR3 in DNA: TGTGCCAGCAGTTTATTAGTGGGGGCGCAAGGCTACACCTTC. Its translation is CASSLLVGAQGYTF.

Concerning this clonotype: A clone one base away is much larger, so this may be a read error. The CDR3 region has the DNA TGCGCCAGCAGCTCACGGCCTTCTAGCACAGATACGCAGTATTTT. Its protein product is CASSSRPSSTDTQYF. The gene calls are TRBV5-1 and TRBJ2-3; no clear D. This CDR3 region has 15 residues. Trimming cost V 3 bases and J 0 bases, with 11 bases left between them. Germline CDR1 reads SGHRS; CDR2 reads YFSETQ.

The V call is TRBV6-5, the J call TRBJ2-3; D ambiguous. The V gene lost 2 bases and the J gene lost 5 bases, with 5 bases spanning the gap. CDR3 size: 12 residues. Germline V gives CDR1 MNHEY, CDR2 SVGAGI. The CDR3 region is CASSYGIDTQYF. The CDR3 DNA follows: TGTGCCAGCAGTTACGGAATAGATACGCAGTATTTT.

CDR3 sequence: CASSLSARGDQYF. DNA of the CDR3: TGTGCCAGCAGTTTATCGGCCAGGGGCGATCAGTACTTC. This sequence joins TRBV28 and TRBJ2-7; possible D gene TRBD1, 6 bases. This CDR3 region has 13 residues. Trimming took off 1 base at V and 10 bases at J, with 14 bases between the two ends. Germline CDR1 reads MDHEN; CDR2 reads SYDVKM.

The V gene is TRBV20-1, the J gene TRBJ2-5; 9 bases are shared with TRBD1. The length of the CDR3 is 14 residues. With V trimmed by 6 bases and J by 6 bases, 11 bases remained unmatched. Per germline, CDR1 DFQATT and CDR2 SNEGSKA (reference sequence). CDR3: CSAKYDRGWQTQYF. Here the CDR3 DNA reads TGCAGTGCAAAATACGACAGGGGGTGGCAGACCCAGTACTTC.

This rearrangement joins TRBV10-1 to TRBJ2-7; no firm D call. Deletions cut 2 bases from V and 5 bases from J, with 13 bases between. The CDR3 extends over 14 amino acids. The germline V gene encodes CDR1 WNHNN and CDR2 SYGVQD (reference sequence). The CDR3 reads CASSERFSFDEQYF. CDR3 DNA: TGCGCCAGCAGTGAGCGATTCTCGTTTGACGAGCAGTACTTC.

The genes are TRBV5-1 and TRBJ2-7; D tentatively reads TRBD1 or TRBD2 (5 bases each). CDR1 and CDR2 from the germline V gene are SGHRS and YFSETQ. The V end was cut by 4 bases, the J end by 6 bases, with 11 bases between. The CDR3 extends over 12 amino acids. The CDR3 sequence: CASSREGSEQYF. The CDR3 nucleotides are TGCGCCAGCAGCCGCGAGGGGTCCGAGCAGTACTTC.

The sample holds many counts of this clonotype. V and J are TRBV20-1 and TRBJ2-1; 8 bases align to TRBD1. V lost 2 bases, J lost 6 bases, and 3 bases stayed unmatched. CDR1 is DFQATT and CDR2 is SNEGSKA in the germline V gene (reference sequence). The CDR3 runs 13 residues. The CDR3 DNA sequence: TGCAGTGCTAGAAAGACAGGGGTCAATGAGCAGTTCTTC. Its translation: CSARKTGVNEQFF.

This clonotype came up many times. The J gene is TRBJ2-3, the V gene TRBV7-2; possibly TRBD2 for D (6 bases). This CDR3 region has 15 residues. Germline V lookup: CDR1 SGHTA, CDR2 FQGNSA. The ends were cut back, 5 bases at V and 5 bases at J, with 17 bases in the middle. The CDR3: CASSPLLGTGDTQYF. The CDR3 DNA reads as TGTGCCAGCAGCCCCCTTCTGGGGACTGGAGATACGCAGTATTTT.

The chain employs TRBV28 and TRBJ1-2; D remains unclear. CDR1 is MDHEN, CDR2 SYDVKM, per germline. With 6 bases removed from V and 4 bases from J, the gap between germline ends came to 12 bases. The CDR3 extends over 13 amino acids. The CDR3 region is CASSPPLFYGYTF. CDR3 in DNA: TGTGCCAGCAGCCCGCCCTTATTCTATGGCTACACCTTC.